These 5 T cell receptor beta chains came from one sample sequenced in a study of beta chain features in type 1 diabetes. Every isolated RNA sample was fully reverse transcribed, so sequencing captured expressed TCRB transcripts. The repertoire was sequenced with immunoSEQ multiplex PCR; TCRdb's copy has only in-frame clones and lacks some. The sample lists approximately 150,000 clones, approximately 62% occurring once. General study points: In every one of the four CD4+ subsets, TCRB CDR3s were moderately but significantly shorter in Type 1 diabetes patients.

For these receptors, no antigen is known. Sequenced sample: naive CD4+ T cells from blood. The origin of the receptors is a man under 40 with type 1 diabetes.

The V and J genes are TRBV7-9 and TRBJ1-2; tentatively, D is TRBD1 (6 bases). The length of the CDR3 is 14 residues. The V gene lost 4 bases and the J gene lost 8 bases, with 17 bases spanning the gap. Germline lookup yields CDR1 SEHNR and CDR2 FQNEAQ (reference sequence). The CDR3 nucleotides are TGTGCCAGCAGCTCGGACAGCCCCAGGCTAGGCTACACCTTC. It specifies CASSSDSPRLGYTF.

The J gene is TRBJ2-3, the V gene TRBV11-2; D is perhaps TRBD2 (5 bases). CDR3 size: 14 residues. In germline, CDR1 is SGHAT, CDR2 FQNNGV. V was shortened by 8 bases and J by 3 bases, with 15 bases between the two germline ends. The CDR3 is CASGYQLVTDTQYF. DNA for the CDR3: TGTGCCAGCGGATATCAACTAGTTACAGATACGCAGTATTTT.

The V call is TRBV30, the J call TRBJ1-2; no clear D. The V gene's germline CDR1 is GTSNPN and CDR2 SVGIG (reference sequence). The CDR3 is 11 amino acids. The V gene lost 7 bases and the J gene lost 6 bases, with 12 bases spanning the gap. The CDR3 coding sequence is TGTGCCTCCGCCACTTGGGATGGCTACACCTTC. This encodes CASATWDGYTF.

This clone was detected a few times. This chain joins TRBV29-1 and TRBJ2-3, with D perhaps assigned TRBD1 or TRBD2 (5 bases each). This CDR3 comprises 15 residues. Germline CDR1 SQVTM, CDR2 ANQGSEA. V lost 4 bases, J lost 1 base, and 15 bases lay in between. The CDR3 loop is CSVAPGDGGTDTQYF. CDR3 in DNA: TGCAGCGTTGCCCCCGGGGACGGGGGCACAGATACGCAGTATTTT.

J is TRBJ2-7 and V is TRBV25-1; 9 nucleotides agree with TRBD1. From germline, CDR1 is MGHDK and CDR2 SYGVNS. The length of the CDR3 is 15 residues. V gave up 5 bases and J gave up 2 bases; unmatched junction bases: 7. DNA for the CDR3: TGTGCCAGCAGTAACTGGGGGGACAGGGCCTACGAGCAGTACTTC. This codes for CASSNWGDRAYEQYF.